The T cell receptor (beta chain) under discussion was sequenced for a study of cytomegalovirus exposure and HLA in healthy donors. Study-level findings and limits: Across donors, most TCRs were seen rarely, yet some public ones were widespread. Among TCR beta chains, those listed as cytomegalovirus-associated numbered roughly 150.

The assay was immunoSEQ multiplex PCR, and TCRdb's table has in-frame clones only and misses some. The table includes fewer than 150,000 clones, 88% detected once. In germline, CDR1 is KGHSH, CDR2 LQKENI. The CDR3 contains 13 residues. V was pared by 2 bases and J by 5 bases, with 10 bases between. Separate from the roughly 700-subject first cohort, the approximately 120-subject validation cohort was the one that the donors belonged to. As concerns this clone: Its antigen is still unknown.

The clonotype was recovered from a man in his thirties or forties in good health and CMV-seronegative. The sample was PBMCs. The chain recombines TRBV18 with TRBJ2-7; D possibly corresponds to TRBD1 (5 bases). The CDR3 is CASSPDQGNEQYF. CDR3 nucleotide sequence: TGTGCCAGCTCACCAGATCAGGGTAACGAGCAGTACTTC.